The 23 T cell receptor gamma chains listed next were all sequenced from one sample in a study of gamma-delta T cells after stem cell transplantation. TCRdb re-analyzed the RT-PCR reads via CATT. The sample contains 950 to 1,500 gamma-chain clones, about 3% of which appear only once. Sequenced input: gamma-delta T cells. These receptor sequences come from a human donor. It is not recorded whose cells these are; they may come from a transplant donor.

This clone was seen more than once but under ten times. The chain has TRGV9 and TRGJP. CDR3 length: 16 amino acids. The germline V gene has CDR1 GITISATS and CDR2 ISYDGTV (reference sequence). V lost 3 bases, J lost 6 bases, and 5 bases stayed unmatched. In DNA, the CDR3 is TGTGCCTTGTGGGAGACCTCAGAGTTGGGCAAAAAAATCAAGGTATTT. This gives the protein CALWETSELGKKIKVF.

This clone was counted between two and nine times. A far larger clone is one base from this, pointing to a likely read error. Other DNA sequences in this specimen translate into the identical CDR3. This chain joins TRGV9 and TRGJP. Germline V gene data show CDR1 as GITISATS and CDR2 as ISYDGTV (reference sequence). The CDR3 runs 16 residues. DNA of the CDR3: TGCGCCTTGTGGGAGGACGGGGAGTTGGGCAAAAAAATCAAGGTATTT. Translation gives CALWEDGELGKKIKVF.

This clone is classed as large. The genes are TRGV2 and TRGJ1 or TRGJ2. The germline V gene encodes CDR1 EGSNGY and CDR2 YDSYNSKV. Trimming took 1 base from V and 8 from J; bases not matched to a gene: 2. The CDR3 is 11 amino acids. CDR3 in amino acids: CATWDGHKKLF. The CDR3 DNA reads as TGTGCCACCTGGGACGGCCATAAGAAACTCTTT.

This clone has more than one count but fewer than ten. A clone one base away is much larger, so this may be a read error. The rearrangement links TRGV9 to TRGJP. The CDR3 sequence is 19 residues long. Germline CDR1 is GITISATS and CDR2 is ISYDGTV (reference sequence). CDR3 coding DNA: TGTGCCTTGTGGGAGGTGTACACACCGCAAGAGTTGGACAAAAAAATCAAGGTATTT. Residues: CALWEVYTPQELDKKIKVF.

This clone came up a few times. The mismatch at residue 13 between this DNA's translation and the TCRdb protein of a much larger clone likely reflects a read error; the protein shown is translated from the DNA. This sequence joins TRGV9 and TRGJP1. CDR3 size: 15 residues. Germline V lookup: CDR1 GITISATS, CDR2 ISYDGTV (reference sequence). In nucleotides, the CDR3 is TGTGCCTTGTGGGAGGTGCAGACCACTGGTTGGTTCAGGATATTT. Protein sequence: CALWEVQTTGWFRIF.

About this clone itself: This probably arose from a read error, given a far larger clone one base away. This specimen includes other DNA sequences encoding the same CDR3. The chain is built from TRGV3 and TRGJ1 or TRGJ2. The CDR3 extends over 12 amino acids. The germline CDR1 and CDR2 sequences are VTNTFY and YDVSTARD (reference sequence). J lost 7 bases, V lost 3 bases, and 6 bases had no gene match. This CDR3 is CATWDVGYKKLF. DNA for the CDR3: TGTGCCACCTGGGACGTTGGCTATAAGAAACTCTTT.

This clone is labeled as medium-sized. V usage is TRGV9 and J usage is TRGJ1 or TRGJ2. The CDR3 is made up of 14 amino acids. With 4 bases clipped from V and 0 bases from J, the junction kept 6 bases outside the gene matches. Germline V lookup: CDR1 GITISATS, CDR2 ISYDGTV (reference sequence). For the CDR3, the DNA is TGTGCCTTGTGGGATCATCTGAATTATTATAAGAAACTCTTT. Amino acids: CALWDHLNYYKKLF.

By sample share, this clone is medium-sized. A read error is likely here: a far larger clone is one base away. The chain employs TRGV3 and TRGJ1 or TRGJ2. V was clipped by 2 bases and J by 4 bases; unmatched bases: 5. CDR1 and CDR2 from the germline V gene are VTNTFY and YDVSTARD (reference sequence). The CDR3 contains 13 residues. The CDR3 region has the DNA TGTGCCACCTGGGACAAGCTCTATTATAAGAAACTCTTT. Protein sequence: CATWDKLYYKKLF.

This clone rates as medium-sized. The chain couples TRGV2 to TRGJ1 or TRGJ2. The CDR3 consists of 13 residues. Germline assignment: CDR1 EGSNGY and CDR2 YDSYNSKV. V shed 3 bases, J shed 11 bases, and the junction held 13 bases outside the gene matches. CDR3 amino acids: CATWDSHGREKLF. The CDR3 DNA sequence: TGTGCCACCTGGGACAGTCACGGCCGGGAGAAACTCTTT.

This clone is deemed medium-sized. The chain joins TRGV9 to TRGJP. The CDR3 is 17 residues long. In germline, CDR1 is GITISATS, CDR2 ISYDGTV (reference sequence). J gave up 4 bases and V 2 bases, and 5 bases lay outside the gene matches. The CDR3 bases are TGTGCCTTGTGGGAGGATCTACAAGAGTTGGGCAAAAAAATCAAGGTATTT. This gives the protein CALWEDLQELGKKIKVF.

This clone was seen more than once but under ten times. A read error is possible here, since a much larger clone lies one base away. The CDR3 is CALWEVDELGKKIKVF. CDR3 DNA sequence: TGTGCCTTGTGGGAGGTGGATGAGTTGGGCAAAAAAATCAAGGTATTT. The gene calls are TRGV9 and TRGJP. The CDR3 is 16 amino acids. Germline V gene data show CDR1 as GITISATS and CDR2 as ISYDGTV (reference sequence). V shed 0 bases, J shed 7 bases, and the junction held 3 bases outside the gene matches.

This clone is medium-sized within its sample. This sequence joins TRGV9 and TRGJ1 or TRGJ2. Germline assignment: CDR1 GITISATS and CDR2 ISYDGTV (reference sequence). The CDR3 consists of 13 residues. Trimming at V came to 0 bases and at J to 3 bases, leaving 2 bases not matched to a gene. CDR3 loop: CALWEVPYYKKLF. The DNA for the CDR3 is TGTGCCTTGTGGGAGGTGCCTTATTATAAGAAACTCTTT.

This clone is deemed medium-sized. Given a far larger clone just one base away, this is likely a sequencing read error. V and J are TRGV2 and TRGJ1 or TRGJ2. Germline CDR1 and CDR2: EGSNGY and YDSYNSKV. CDR3 size: 14 residues. The CDR3 reads CATWGGPMYYKKLF. The CDR3 region has the DNA TGTGCCACCTGGGGCGGGCCGATGTATTATAAGAAACTCTTT.

This clone was counted only a few times. A junction end diverges from the germline sequence, so it may reflect a read error. The identical CDR3 is also encoded by other nucleotide sequences in the sample. This chain joins TRGV9 and TRGJP. The CDR3 has 17 residues. Per germline, CDR1 GITISATS and CDR2 ISYDGTV (reference sequence). CDR3 residues: CALWEVHLELGKKIKVF. For the CDR3, the DNA is TGTGCCTTGTGGGAGGTGCATTTGGAGTTAGGCAAAAAAATCAAGGTATTT.

This clone is termed medium-sized (0.01 to 0.1%). The CDR3: CALWEIPQELGKKIKVF. The CDR3 DNA sequence: TGTGCCTTGTGGGAGATACCCCAAGAGTTGGGCAAAAAAATCAAGGTATTT. The chain has TRGV9 and TRGJP. Germline lookup yields CDR1 GITISATS and CDR2 ISYDGTV (reference sequence). This CDR3 has 17 residues. V gave up 3 bases and J gave up 4 bases; unmatched junction bases: 6.

Sample share makes this clone medium-sized. The chain has TRGV9 and TRGJP. Germline loops: CDR1 GITISATS, CDR2 ISYDGTV (reference sequence). This CDR3 is 20 amino acids long. After removal of 2 bases from V and 4 bases from J, the junction contained 14 bases not matched to a gene. The CDR3 loop is CALWEDILLPQELGKKIKVF. As DNA, the CDR3 is TGTGCCTTGTGGGAGGATATTCTACTCCCACAAGAGTTGGGCAAAAAAATCAAGGTATTT.

This clone is classed as medium-sized. The J gene is TRGJ1 or TRGJ2, the V gene TRGV2. V lost 0 bases and J lost 7; bases outside the gene matches: 3. This CDR3 region has 12 residues. Germline V gene sequence: CDR1 EGSNGY, CDR2 YDSYNSKV. CDR3 nucleotides: TGTGCCACCTGGGACGGGCGATATAAGAAACTCTTT. Its protein is CATWDGRYKKLF.

There are a few counts of this clone. The TCRdb protein, from a much larger clone, departs from this DNA's translation at residue 12, likely by read error; the protein shown derives from the DNA. The gene calls are TRGV9 and TRGJP. CDR3 length: 16 amino acids. Germline values: CDR1 GITISATS, CDR2 ISYDGTV (reference sequence). The CDR3 nucleotides are TGTGCCTTGTGGGAGGTTAGAGAGTTGGGCAAAAGAATCAAGGTATTT. This translates into CALWEVRELGKRIKVF.

In its sample, this clone is medium-sized. The rearrangement uses TRGV9 and TRGJP. The CDR3 spans 17 residues. V was clipped by 3 bases and J by 4 bases; unmatched bases: 6. The V gene's germline CDR1 is GITISATS and CDR2 ISYDGTV (reference sequence). CDR3 sequence (DNA): TGTGCCTTGTGGGAGCGACGTCAAGAGTTGGGCAAAAAAATCAAGGTATTT. Its protein is CALWERRQELGKKIKVF.

A remark on this clone: TCRdb pairs this DNA with a much larger clone's protein that differs at residue 6, likely a read error; the protein shown was translated from the DNA. This sequence joins TRGV9 and TRGJ1 or TRGJ2. The J segment lost 5 bases and the V segment lost 3 bases, leaving 7 bases of the junction unmatched. Germline CDR1 is GITISATS and CDR2 is ISYDGTV (reference sequence). The CDR3 spans 13 residues. The CDR3 here is CALWESDNYKKLF. CDR3 sequence (DNA): TGTGCCTTGTGGGAGAGCGACAATTATAAGAAACTCTTT.

This clone occurred a few times. One base separates it from a far larger clone, so it is likely a read error. The same CDR3 also results from other DNA sequences found in this sample. The genes are TRGV9 and TRGJP. Germline CDR1 and CDR2: GITISATS and ISYDGTV (reference sequence). The length of the CDR3 is 14 residues. CDR3: CALWQELGKKIKVF. In DNA, the CDR3 is TGTGCCTTGTGGCAAGAGTTAGGCAAAAAAATCAAGGTATTT.

This clone turned up a few times. This DNA translates differently at residue 5 from the TCRdb protein, which is that of a much larger clone; a read error is likely, and the protein shown is the DNA's own translation. The rearrangement uses TRGV9 and TRGJP. V trimming: 5 bases; J trimming: 4 bases; junction bases outside the gene matches: 5. The CDR3 has 16 residues. Germline values: CDR1 GITISATS, CDR2 ISYDGTV (reference sequence). The CDR3 coding sequence is TGTGCCTTGTGGGGGGACCAAGAGTTGGGCAAAAAAATCAAGGTATTT. Translating it yields CALWGDQELGKKIKVF.

Worth noting for this clone: The protein recorded in TCRdb matches a much larger clone and deviates from this DNA's translation at residue 6, suggesting a read error; the protein here is obtained by translating the DNA. This chain joins TRGV9 and TRGJ1 or TRGJ2. The CDR3 has 17 residues. The germline V gene encodes CDR1 GITISATS and CDR2 ISYDGTV (reference sequence). V was pared by 3 bases and J by 8 bases, with 22 bases of the junction left unmatched. The CDR3 sequence: CALWELGLPLSRDKKLF. The CDR3 DNA reads TGTGCCTTGTGGGAGCTGGGGCTCCCGTTGAGCAGGGATAAGAAACTCTTT.